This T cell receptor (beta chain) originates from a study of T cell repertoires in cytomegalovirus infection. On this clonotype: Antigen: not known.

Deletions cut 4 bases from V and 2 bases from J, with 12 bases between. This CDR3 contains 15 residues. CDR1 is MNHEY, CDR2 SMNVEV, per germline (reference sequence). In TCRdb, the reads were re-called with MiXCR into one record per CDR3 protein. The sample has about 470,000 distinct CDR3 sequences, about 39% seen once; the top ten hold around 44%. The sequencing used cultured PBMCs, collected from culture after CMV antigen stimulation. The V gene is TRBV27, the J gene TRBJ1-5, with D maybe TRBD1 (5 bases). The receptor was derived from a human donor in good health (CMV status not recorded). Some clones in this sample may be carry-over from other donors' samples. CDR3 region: CASSSHPGRNQPQHF. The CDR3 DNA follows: TGTGCCAGCAGTTCCCACCCGGGACGCAATCAGCCCCAGCATTTT.